This T cell receptor beta chain appears in the sequencing data of a study of shared clonotypes between healthy human individuals. Each unsorted sample relied on approximately 94 million PBMCs as its source of genomic DNA. Unsorted PBMC samples were amplified in replicate PCRs containing 300 ng DNA, some 30,000 T cell genomes. Ten immunoSEQ deep assay plates were used to sequence the DNA of unsorted PBMCs. As handled by the study authors: ImmunoSEQ supplied junction-only sequences lacking quality scores, so filtering was different. Here immunoSEQ multiplex PCR was the method, and the copy in TCRdb shows in-frame clones only, minus some. V, J and clone size reflect that table, while D and trimming were determined from the DNA. In the table there are 450,000 to 650,000 clones, roughly 79% of which are singletons. With 0 bases removed from V and 4 bases from J, the gap between germline ends came to 7 bases. Germline V gene data show CDR1 as SGHRS and CDR2 as YFSETQ. The CDR3 runs 14 residues.

As for this clone: Different DNA sequences within this sample yield the same CDR3.

The rearrangement links TRBV5-1 to TRBJ2-2; no clear D. Sequenced input: PBMCs. This receptor was obtained from a woman between 35 and 50 years old in good health. Some clones in this sample may be carry-over from other donors' samples. As DNA, the CDR3 is TGCGCCAGCAGCTTGGGTCAGTCCACCGGGGAGCTGTTTTTT. It encodes CASSLGQSTGELFF.